This T cell receptor beta chain was recorded in a study of blood T cell repertoires in COVID-19. At the level of the study: Some COVID-19 samples were acute and others convalescent; all came from the United States, Italy and Spain. PBMCs, B-cell-depleted T cells, or T cells were the source of the cDNA or gDNA that made up the material.

In the source study's methods: Reference gene primers were amplified, and this amplification served to estimate nucleated cell counts. Profiled with immunoSEQ multiplex PCR; TCRdb holds only in-frame clones, not every one. From that table come the V and J calls and clone size; the DNA was used to work out D and trimming. The sample contains 250,000 or so clones, more than 75% of which appear only once. The V and J ends lost 4 bases and 9 bases, in that order; junction bases with no gene match: 15. This CDR3 contains 16 residues. Germline V gene data show CDR1 as SGHVS and CDR2 as FQNEAQ. The receptor was derived from a woman in her 70s with active or convalescent COVID-19. Sequenced: peripheral blood. The chain links TRBV7-8 to TRBJ2-1; 7 bases are a match to TRBD2. The CDR3 coding sequence is TGTGCCAGCAGCTCTAGGAGCGCGGCGGGGGTAGTTGAGCAGTTCTTC. It encodes CASSSRSAAGVVEQFF.